The present T cell receptor (beta chain) was sequenced within a study of early stage breast cancer tumors. Study results and limitations: Compared with adjacent normal breast tissue, tumors showed roughly 2.5-fold greater T cell density and higher clonality.

Looked up from germline, CDR1 is SGDLS and CDR2 is YYNGEE. The CDR3 covers 14 residues. V was pared by 6 bases and J by 0 bases, with 11 bases between. On this clone: Its specificity is not known.

Some clones are missing from TCRdb's copy, which holds only in-frame ones; the method was immunoSEQ multiplex PCR. The repertoire holds about 31,000 clones, with 70% to 75% as singletons. Sequenced material: blood. This TCR derives from a person aged 35 to 50 with breast cancer. The J gene is TRBJ2-3, the V gene TRBV9, with no clear D. The CDR3 is CASTSLTSTDTQYF. CDR3 DNA sequence: TGTGCCAGCACCTCTTTGACTAGCACAGATACGCAGTATTTT.